This T cell receptor beta chain came from a study of blood T cell repertoires in COVID-19. About the research overall: Donors in the United States, Italy and Spain gave samples during acute or convalescent COVID-19.

In the study's own analysis: Using reference gene primer amplification, nucleated cell counts were estimated. Assay used: immunoSEQ multiplex PCR; TCRdb lists only in-frame clones, some missing. That table is the source of V, J and clone size, and D and trimming were worked out from the DNA. The sample yields tens of thousands of clones, 80% to 85% seen once. Germline CDR1 is LGHDT and CDR2 is YNNKEL (reference sequence). Trimming cost V 0 bases and J 4 bases; bases outside gene matches: 2. There are 15 residues in the CDR3. The chain couples TRBV3-1 (or the pseudogene TRBV3-2) to TRBJ2-2, with TRBD2 identical over 7 bases. The sequence derives from a man in his fifties with acute or convalescent COVID-19. The sequenced sample consisted of peripheral blood. The CDR3 region has the DNA TGTGCCAGCAGCCAAGATCAGCGGGGCACCGGGGAGCTGTTTTTT. Residues: CASSQDQRGTGELFF.